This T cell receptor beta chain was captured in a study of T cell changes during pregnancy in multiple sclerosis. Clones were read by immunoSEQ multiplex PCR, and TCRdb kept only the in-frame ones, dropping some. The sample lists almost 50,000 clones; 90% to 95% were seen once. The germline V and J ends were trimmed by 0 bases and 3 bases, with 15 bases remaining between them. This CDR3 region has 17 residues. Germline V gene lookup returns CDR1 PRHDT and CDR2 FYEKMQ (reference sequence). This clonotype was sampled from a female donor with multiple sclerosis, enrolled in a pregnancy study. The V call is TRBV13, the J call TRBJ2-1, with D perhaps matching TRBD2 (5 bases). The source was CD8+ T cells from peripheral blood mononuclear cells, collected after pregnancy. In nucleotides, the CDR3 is TGTGCCAGCAGCTTAGGCGGCGAGGGCTACTACTACAATGAGCAGTTCTTC. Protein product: CASSLGGEGYYYNEQFF.